This TCR beta chain was identified in a study of long-term antiretroviral therapy in people with HIV. Notes on this clone: Its target is unknown.

Survey level was the resolution at which the v3.0 immunoSEQ assay ran. Sequencing was designed to cover about 40,000-50,000 T-cell genomes in each sample. TCRdb keeps only in-frame clones here, not all; method: immunoSEQ multiplex PCR. The profile shows 25,000 to 35,000 clones, around 97% of them singletons. Study-wide results and caveats: Dominating the repertoire at all time points were the clones that expanded before ART. Nothing was known about ART adherence, viral resistance or changes in therapy.

V shed 8 bases and J 4 bases; nucleotides not matched to a gene: 5. This CDR3 contains 13 residues. CDR1 is SNHLY, CDR2 FYNNEI, per germline. This chain joins TRBV2 and TRBJ1-1; 9 nucleotides align to TRBD1. This TCR came from a man between 25 and 39 years old with HIV. The material was unsorted PBMCs, obtained 6.9 years after starting antiretroviral therapy. CDR3 region: CASLSTGGTEAFF. The CDR3 DNA reads TGTGCCAGCTTATCGACAGGGGGCACTGAAGCTTTCTTT.